Below, 2 T cell receptor beta chains from the same sample are listed, as sequenced in a study of T-cell reconstitution after alpha-beta-depleted transplantation in children. A library of TCRbeta sequences, prepared with unique molecular identifiers, was generated. TCRdb processed the PCR reads anew with MiXCR; each CDR3 protein has one entry. The sample records 150,000 to 250,000 distinct CDR3 sequences, about 15% being singletons. This sample comprised PBMCs from the stem cell graft donor, obtained from the stem cell graft. The receptors were gathered from a human donor who donated a stem cell graft to a child with acute lymphoblastic leukemia.

The chain recombines TRBV28 with TRBJ1-5, with D unresolved. Germline CDR1 reads MDHEN; CDR2 reads SYDVKM. This CDR3 contains 16 residues. Trimming took off 7 bases at V and 3 bases at J, with 19 bases between the two ends. CDR3 nucleotide sequence: TGTGCCAGCACCATATCCCTAGGGCAGGTCAATCAGCCCCAGCATTTT. Residues: CASTISLGQVNQPQHF.

This clonotype was picked up many times. The V and J genes are TRBV11-2 and TRBJ2-1; the match to TRBD2 covers 8 bases. This CDR3 spans 15 amino acids. With V trimmed by 5 bases and J by 7 bases, 10 bases remained unmatched. The germline gives CDR1 SGHAT, CDR2 FQNNGV. In DNA, the CDR3 is TGTGCCAGCAGCAAAAGCGGGGGCGGGGGGAATGAGCAGTTCTTC. Amino acid sequence: CASSKSGGGGNEQFF. Full variable domain (missing parts from reference TRBV11-2 and TRBJ2-1): EAGVAQSPRYKIIEKRQSVAFWCNPISGHATLYWYQQILGQGPKLLIQFQNNGVVDDSQLPKDRFSAERLKGVDSTLKIQPAKLEDSAVYLCASSKSGGGGNEQFFGPGTRLTVL.